This T cell receptor beta chain emerged from a study of shared clonotypes between healthy human individuals. The repertoire was sequenced with immunoSEQ multiplex PCR; TCRdb's copy has only in-frame clones and lacks some. The sample has more than 2 million clones, about 94% seen once; the top ten hold approximately 0.13%. The V end was cut by 4 bases, the J end by 4 bases, with 14 bases between. Germline CDR1 SGDLS, CDR2 YYNGEE. The CDR3 consists of 14 residues. The sample taken for sequencing was naive CD4+ T cells sorted from blood. The subset here: CD45RA+ positively selected. The origin of this receptor is a man younger than 35 in good health. V and J are TRBV9 and TRBJ1-2; D remains ambiguous. CDR3 sequence reads: CASSPSYSGYGYTF. CDR3 DNA sequence: TGTGCCAGCAGCCCCTCCTACTCGGGCTATGGCTACACCTTC.